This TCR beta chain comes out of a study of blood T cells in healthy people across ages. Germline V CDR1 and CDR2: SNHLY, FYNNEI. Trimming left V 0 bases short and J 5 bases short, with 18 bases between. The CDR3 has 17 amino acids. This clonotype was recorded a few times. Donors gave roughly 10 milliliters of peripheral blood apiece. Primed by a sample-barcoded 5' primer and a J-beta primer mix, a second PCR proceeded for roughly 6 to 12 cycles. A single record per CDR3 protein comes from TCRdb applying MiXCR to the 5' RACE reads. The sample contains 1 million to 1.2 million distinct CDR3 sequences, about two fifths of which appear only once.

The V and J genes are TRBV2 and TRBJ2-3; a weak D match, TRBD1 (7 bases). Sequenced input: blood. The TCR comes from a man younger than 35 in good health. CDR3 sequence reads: CASSEAPLGQGGDTQYF. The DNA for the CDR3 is TGTGCCAGCAGTGAAGCCCCCCTCGGGCAGGGGGGAGATACGCAGTATTTT.